The sequence of this T cell receptor beta chain was determined in a study of cytomegalovirus exposure and HLA in healthy donors. Findings and caveats of the study: Reports state that TCR beta sequences accurately predicted most subjects' HLA-A and HLA-B alleles. Among TCR beta chains of equal frequency, HLA-associated ones were more clonally expanded in a later analysis. Associated with HLA alleles at 0.05 false discovery rate in a later analysis were about 17,000 TCR beta sequences. In vitro checks showed that a few CMV-associated chains really do target CMV antigens.

Use of 60 Vbeta and 13 Jbeta primers characterized the PCR. Generated by immunoSEQ multiplex PCR, the TCRdb table keeps only in-frame clones and is missing some. This table has around 91,000 clones, around 84% appearing once. V was trimmed by 7 bases and J by 0 bases, leaving 12 bases between them. From germline, CDR1 is MNHNS and CDR2 SASEGT. CDR3 length equals 14 residues. As for this clone: Its antigen is unidentified.

The sample was PBMCs. The sequence came from a man between 18 and 35 years old in good health and CMV-seronegative. The chain carries TRBV6-1 and TRBJ1-2, with TRBD1 as a possible D gene (6 bases). The CDR3 nucleotides read TGTGCCAGCACCCGGACAGACCCTAACTATGGCTACACCTTC. This codes for CASTRTDPNYGYTF.